One sample yielded the 13 T cell receptor beta chains listed below, sequenced in a study of blood T cell repertoires in COVID-19. The data were produced by immunoSEQ multiplex PCR, yet TCRdb's version contains in-frame clones alone and is incomplete. The sample has hundreds of thousands of clones, around 88% seen once. Sequenced sample: PBMCs or T cells enriched from blood (not recorded which). Receptors were obtained from a woman aged 40 to 50 with acute COVID-19.

The V call is TRBV19, the J call TRBJ1-2; tentative D call: TRBD1 (5 bases). The germline V gene has CDR1 LNHDA and CDR2 SQIVND (reference sequence). This CDR3 spans 15 amino acids. The V and J ends lost 7 bases and 6 bases respectively, with 21 bases between them. Written as DNA, the CDR3 is TGTGCCAGTATGTCTACGACTCGGGACTTTGATGGCTACACCTTC. Translation: CASMSTTRDFDGYTF.

The chain carries TRBV19 and TRBJ2-7; a weak D match, TRBD2 (5 bases). Germline V CDR1 and CDR2: LNHDA, SQIVND (reference sequence). CDR3 length equals 14 residues. V lost 5 bases to trimming and J lost 2 bases, with 13 bases between them. The CDR3 nucleotides are TGTGCCAGTAGTGTCCGGGAAAGGGCCTACGAGCAGTACTTC. This translates into CASSVRERAYEQYF. Based on the CDR3 plus reference TRBV19 and TRBJ2-7, the full variable domain is DGGITQSPKYLFRKEGQNVTLSCEQNLNHDAMYWYRQDPGQGLRLIYYSQIVNDFQKGDIAEGYSVSREKKESFPLTVTSAQKNPTAFYLCASSVRERAYEQYFGPGTRLTVT.

The chain joins TRBV29-1 to TRBJ2-1; 7 bases are a match to TRBD2. The length of the CDR3 is 12 residues. V trimming: 1 base; J trimming: 7 bases; junction bases outside the gene matches: 1. Germline lookup yields CDR1 SQVTM and CDR2 ANQGSEA. The CDR3 protein is CSVEGSGNEQFF. In nucleotides, the CDR3 is TGCAGCGTTGAAGGTAGCGGGAATGAGCAGTTCTTC.

The chain carries TRBV18 and TRBJ2-7, with D maybe TRBD1 (6 bases). V was cut by 2 bases and J by 0 bases, with 23 bases left in between. This CDR3 is 19 amino acids long. The V gene's germline CDR1 is KGHSH and CDR2 LQKENI. Written as DNA, the CDR3 is TGTGCCAGCTCACCAACAATGCAGGGGTCGGAAATTAACTCCTACGAGCAGTACTTC. This codes for CASSPTMQGSEINSYEQYF.

CDR3 in amino acids: CASSSRDSSNIQYF. The CDR3, as DNA: TGCGCCAGCAGCAGCCGGGACAGCTCAAACATTCAGTACTTC. The chain combines TRBV5-1 with TRBJ2-4; TRBD1 matches at 7 bases. After removal of 4 bases from V and 6 bases from J, the junction contained 7 bases not matched to a gene. The germline gives CDR1 SGHRS, CDR2 YFSETQ. This CDR3 comprises 14 residues.

The chain links TRBV19 to TRBJ1-4; 8 bases line up with TRBD1. Germline V gene data show CDR1 as LNHDA and CDR2 as SQIVND (reference sequence). The CDR3 totals 18 residues. Trimming took 6 bases from V and 3 from J; bases not matched to a gene: 15. CDR3 sequence: CASSGEGQGVAANEKLFF. The DNA for the CDR3 is TGTGCCAGTAGCGGCGAAGGACAGGGCGTCGCGGCTAATGAAAAACTGTTTTTT.

V is TRBV30 and J is TRBJ1-5; 9 bases are shared with TRBD1. The germline V gene has CDR1 GTSNPN and CDR2 SVGIG (reference sequence). V was pared by 0 bases and J by 11 bases, with 11 bases of the junction left unmatched. The CDR3 covers 15 residues. DNA for the CDR3: TGTGCCTGGAGTGTCTTAGGACAGGGGTTGGGGACCCAGCATTTT. Amino acids: CAWSVLGQGLGTQHF.

The chain links TRBV7-9 to TRBJ2-3; 9 bases are a match to TRBD2. CDR1 and CDR2 from the germline V gene are SEHNR and FQNEAQ (reference sequence). V gave up 5 bases and J gave up 4 bases; unmatched junction bases: 7. The CDR3 is made up of 15 amino acids. This CDR3 is CASSPLAGGPDTQYF. DNA of the CDR3: TGTGCCAGCAGCCCTTTGGCGGGAGGGCCAGATACGCAGTATTTT. Filled out from reference TRBV7-9 and TRBJ2-3, the complete variable domain reads DTGVSQNPRHKITKRGQNVTFRCDPISEHNRLYWYRQTLGQGPEFLTYFQNEAQLEKSRLLSDRFSAERPKGSFSTLEIQRTEQGDSAMYLCASSPLAGGPDTQYFGPGTRLTVL.

The chain employs TRBV24-1 and TRBJ1-4; 11 bases are shared with TRBD1. CDR1 and CDR2 from the germline V gene are KGHDR and SFDVKD. This CDR3 contains 18 residues. V dropped 3 bases and J dropped 8; count of bases not matched to a gene: 13. The CDR3 sequence: CATSDTPRGQGAWEKLFF. DNA for the CDR3: TGTGCCACCAGTGATACTCCACGCGGACAGGGGGCATGGGAAAAACTGTTTTTT.

The chain recombines TRBV25-1 with TRBJ2-2; the D is unclear. From germline, CDR1 is MGHDK and CDR2 SYGVNS. Trimming took 5 bases from V and 5 from J, leaving 9 bases between them. This CDR3 is 13 amino acids long. CDR3 nucleotides: TGTGCCAGCAGTCTAGTGGCGACCGGGGAGCTGTTTTTT. Its protein product is CASSLVATGELFF.

The rearrangement joins TRBV13 to TRBJ1-2, with a possible D match to TRBD1 (5 bases). CDR3 length: 14 residues. The germline V and J ends were trimmed by 2 bases and 3 bases, with 10 bases remaining between them. Germline V CDR1 and CDR2: PRHDT, FYEKMQ (reference sequence). CDR3 coding DNA: TGTGCCAGCAGCTTAATAGGGGTCGACTATGGCTACACCTTC. It is translated as CASSLIGVDYGYTF. Full variable domain (rest looked up from reference TRBV13 and TRBJ1-2): AAGVIQSPRHLIKEKRETATLKCYPIPRHDTVYWYQQGPGQDPQFLISFYEKMQSDKGSIPDRFSAQQFSDYHSELNMSSLELGDSALYFCASSLIGVDYGYTFGSGTRLTVV.

The V and J genes are TRBV7-9 and TRBJ1-5, with TRBD1 matching 8 bases. The germline V gene has CDR1 SEHNR and CDR2 FQNEAQ (reference sequence). V trimming: 5 bases; J trimming: 5 bases; junction bases outside the gene matches: 5. This CDR3 comprises 14 residues. CDR3 loop: CASSTRGPDQPQHF. The CDR3 DNA reads TGTGCCAGCAGCACCAGGGGGCCCGATCAGCCCCAGCATTTT.

This rearrangement joins TRBV18 to TRBJ1-3, with no clear D. The germline V gene encodes CDR1 KGHSH and CDR2 LQKENI. With 3 bases removed from V and 4 bases from J, the gap between germline ends came to 10 bases. This CDR3 is built from 14 residues. The CDR3 DNA reads as TGTGCCAGCTCACCCGGGATGGCCGGAAACACCATATATTTT. It translates to CASSPGMAGNTIYF.